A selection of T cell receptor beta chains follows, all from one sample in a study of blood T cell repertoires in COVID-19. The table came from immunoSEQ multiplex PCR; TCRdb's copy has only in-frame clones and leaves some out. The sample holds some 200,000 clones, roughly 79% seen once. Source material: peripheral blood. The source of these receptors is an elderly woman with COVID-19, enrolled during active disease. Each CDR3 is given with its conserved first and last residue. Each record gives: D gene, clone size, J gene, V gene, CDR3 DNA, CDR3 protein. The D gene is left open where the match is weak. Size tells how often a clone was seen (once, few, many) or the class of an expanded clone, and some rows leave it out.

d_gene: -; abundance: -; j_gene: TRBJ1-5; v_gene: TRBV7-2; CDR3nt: TGTGCCAGCAGTTATAGCAATCAGCCCCAGCATTTT; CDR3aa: CASSYSNQPQHF
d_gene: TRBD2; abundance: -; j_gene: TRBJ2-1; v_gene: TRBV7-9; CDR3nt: TGTGCCAGCAGCCTCACTAGCGGGGGGACCCAGGACTTTGAGCAGTTCTTC; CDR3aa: CASSLTSGGTQDFEQFF
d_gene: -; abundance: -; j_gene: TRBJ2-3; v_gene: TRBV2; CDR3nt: TGTGCCAGCCTAGACCGAGCTAGCACAGATACGCAGTATTTT; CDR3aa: CASLDRASTDTQYF
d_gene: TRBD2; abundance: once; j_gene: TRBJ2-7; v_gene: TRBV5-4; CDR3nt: TGTGCCAGCAGCGGTGGACTAGCGGGAGTGAACTACGAGCAGTACTTC; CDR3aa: CASSGGLAGVNYEQYF
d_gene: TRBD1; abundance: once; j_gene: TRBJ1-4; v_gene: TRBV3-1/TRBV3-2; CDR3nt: TGTGCCAGCAGCCAAGATATCGGACAGGGACCTAATGAAAAACTGTTTTTT; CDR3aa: CASSQDIGQGPNEKLFF
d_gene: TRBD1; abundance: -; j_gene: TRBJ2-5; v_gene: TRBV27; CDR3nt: TGTGCCAGCAGGACCCGAACGACAGGGGCAGCCGATCAAGAGACCCAGTACTTC; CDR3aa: CASRTRTTGAADQETQYF
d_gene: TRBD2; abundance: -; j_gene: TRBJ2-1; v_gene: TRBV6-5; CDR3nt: TGTGCCAGCAGCTTAGCGGGGTTAACCTGGAATGAGCAGTTCTTC; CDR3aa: CASSLAGLTWNEQFF
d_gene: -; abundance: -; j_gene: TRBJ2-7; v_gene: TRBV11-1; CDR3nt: TGTGCCAGCAGCTTAGGTCGCTACGAGCAGTACTTC; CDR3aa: CASSLGRYEQYF
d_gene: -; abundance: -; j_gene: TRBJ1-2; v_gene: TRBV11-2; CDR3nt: TGTGCCAGCAGCGCGGGCTATGGCTACACCTTC; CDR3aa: CASSAGYGYTF
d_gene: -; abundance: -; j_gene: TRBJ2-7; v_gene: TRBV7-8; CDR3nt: TGTGCCAGCAGCTTAGTGCCGAGGACACAAACGAGCGAGCAGTACTTC; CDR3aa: CASSLVPRTQTSEQYF
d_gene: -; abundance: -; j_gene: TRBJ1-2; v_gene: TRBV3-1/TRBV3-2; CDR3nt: TGTGCCAGCAGCCTCGGACAGCAAACCTACTATGGCTACACCTTC; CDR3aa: CASSLGQQTYYGYTF
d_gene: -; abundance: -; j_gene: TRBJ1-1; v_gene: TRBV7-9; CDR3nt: TGTGCCACCGGTATGAACACTGAAGCTTTCTTT; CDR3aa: CATGMNTEAFF
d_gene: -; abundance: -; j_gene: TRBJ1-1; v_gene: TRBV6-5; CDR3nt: TGTGCCAGCAGAAGGGAGACCACTGAAGCTTTCTTT; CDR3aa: CASRRETTEAFF
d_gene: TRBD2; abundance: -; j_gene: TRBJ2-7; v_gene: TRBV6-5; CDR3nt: TGTGCCAGCAGTAGGGAGGGCTTGGGCGAGCAGTACTTC; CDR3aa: CASSREGLGEQYF
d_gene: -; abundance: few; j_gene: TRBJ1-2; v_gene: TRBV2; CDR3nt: TGTGCCAGCCTTTCTCCCCAGGGTGAGATACGTAGCTACACCTTC; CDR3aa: CASLSPQGEIRSYTF
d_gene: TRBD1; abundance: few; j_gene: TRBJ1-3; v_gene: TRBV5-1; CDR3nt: TGCGCCAGCAGCCGGGGACAGTCCGCGACGGGTCGGGCTGGAAACACCATATATTTT; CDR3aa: CASSRGQSATGRAGNTIYF
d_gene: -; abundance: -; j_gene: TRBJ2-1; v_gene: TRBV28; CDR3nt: TGTGCCAGCAGCCACTCTAGTGCTGAGCAGTTCTTC; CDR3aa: CASSHSSAEQFF
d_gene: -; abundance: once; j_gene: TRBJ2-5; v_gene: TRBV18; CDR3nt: TGTGCCAGCTCACCACCAGGGGATGAGACCCAGTACTTC; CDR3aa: CASSPPGDETQYF
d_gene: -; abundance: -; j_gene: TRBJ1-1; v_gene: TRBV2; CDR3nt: TGTGCCAGCAGCCAAAACACTGAAGCTTTCTTT; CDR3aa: CASSQNTEAFF
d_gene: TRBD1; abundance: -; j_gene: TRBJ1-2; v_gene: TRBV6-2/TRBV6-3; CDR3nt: TGTGCCAGCAGTTACTTCACAGGGGACTATGGCTACACCTTC; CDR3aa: CASSYFTGDYGYTF
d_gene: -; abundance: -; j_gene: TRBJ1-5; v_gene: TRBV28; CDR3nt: TGTGCCAGCAGCGACAGACGTAGCAATCAGCCCCAGCATTTT; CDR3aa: CASSDRRSNQPQHF
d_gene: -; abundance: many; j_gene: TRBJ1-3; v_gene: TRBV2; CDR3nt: TGTGCCAGCAGTGAAGGGGGCGCCTCTGGAAACACCATATATTTT; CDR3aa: CASSEGGASGNTIYF
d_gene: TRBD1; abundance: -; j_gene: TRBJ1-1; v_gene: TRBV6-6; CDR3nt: TGTGCCAGCAGTTACTCACCCCGACAGGGAAACACTGAAGCTTTCTTT; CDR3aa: CASSYSPRQGNTEAFF
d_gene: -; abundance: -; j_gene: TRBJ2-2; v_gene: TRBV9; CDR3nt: TGTGCCAGCAGCGTAGACAGGAGGGACGGGGAGCTGTTTTTT; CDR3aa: CASSVDRRDGELFF
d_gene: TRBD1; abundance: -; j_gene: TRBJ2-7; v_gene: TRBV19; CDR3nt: TGTGCCAGTAGTATTTTCGTAGGACAGGGGTACGAGCAGTACTTC; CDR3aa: CASSIFVGQGYEQYF
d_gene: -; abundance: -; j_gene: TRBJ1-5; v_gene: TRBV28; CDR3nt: TGTGCCAGTCAGGAGGGAAATCAGCCCCAGCATTTT; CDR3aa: CASQEGNQPQHF
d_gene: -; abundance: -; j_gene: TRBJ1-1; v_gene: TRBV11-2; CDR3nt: TGTGCCAGCAGCCGTTATATGAACACTGAAGCTTTCTTT; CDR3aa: CASSRYMNTEAFF
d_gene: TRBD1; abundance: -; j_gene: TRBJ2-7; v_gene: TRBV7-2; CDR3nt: TGTGCCAGCAGCCTGGGACAGGGGGCGCGTCCGTACGAGCAGTACTTC; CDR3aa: CASSLGQGARPYEQYF
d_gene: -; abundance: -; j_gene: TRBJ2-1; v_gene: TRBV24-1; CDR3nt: TGTGCCACCAGTGATTTGCAGACGGGTACGGTCTCCTACAATGAGCAGTTCTTC; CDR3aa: CATSDLQTGTVSYNEQFF
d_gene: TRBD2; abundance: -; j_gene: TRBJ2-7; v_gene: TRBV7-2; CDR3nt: TGTGCCAGCAGCGTCGGGACTAGCGGGAGCTCCTACGAGCAGTACTTC; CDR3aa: CASSVGTSGSSYEQYF
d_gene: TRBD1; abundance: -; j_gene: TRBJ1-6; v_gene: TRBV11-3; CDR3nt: TGTGCCAGCAGCTCCCGGGACAGGGGAATGGGTAATTCACCCCTCCACTTT; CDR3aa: CASSSRDRGMGNSPLHF
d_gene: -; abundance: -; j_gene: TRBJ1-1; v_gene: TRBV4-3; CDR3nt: TGCGCCAGCAGCCAAGCCACCCAACGTGGCTTAATGAACACTGAAGCTTTCTTT; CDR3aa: CASSQATQRGLMNTEAFF
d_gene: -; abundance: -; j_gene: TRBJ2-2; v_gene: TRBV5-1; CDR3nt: TGCGCCAGCCGCCACAGGGAGGGGGCCGGGGAGCTGTTTTTT; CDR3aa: CASRHREGAGELFF
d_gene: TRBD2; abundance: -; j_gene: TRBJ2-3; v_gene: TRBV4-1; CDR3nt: TGCGCCAGCAGCCAAATAGCGGGATTCCCCAGTAAGGATACGCAGTATTTT; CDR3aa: CASSQIAGFPSKDTQYF
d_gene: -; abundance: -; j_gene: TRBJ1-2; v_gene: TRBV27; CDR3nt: TGTGCCAGCAGTTTTACCGGGACACTCTATGGCTACACCTTC; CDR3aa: CASSFTGTLYGYTF
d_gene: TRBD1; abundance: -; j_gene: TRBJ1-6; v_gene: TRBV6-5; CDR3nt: TGTGCCAGCAGTTACTCCGGGACAGGGCGCTCACCCCTCCACTTT; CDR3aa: CASSYSGTGRSPLHF
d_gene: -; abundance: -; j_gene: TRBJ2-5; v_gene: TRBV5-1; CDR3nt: TGCGCCAGCAGCTTGACAGGGGGGGTAGAAGAGACCCAGTACTTC; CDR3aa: CASSLTGGVEETQYF
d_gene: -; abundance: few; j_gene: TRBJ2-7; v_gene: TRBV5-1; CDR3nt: TGCGCCAGCAGGGATGACAGCCTGTTATCCTACGAGCAGTACTTC; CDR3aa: CASRDDSLLSYEQYF
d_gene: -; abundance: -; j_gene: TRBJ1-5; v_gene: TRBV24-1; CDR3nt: TGTGCCACCAGTGATTTTGCGTGGAATCAGCCCCAGCATTTT; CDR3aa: CATSDFAWNQPQHF
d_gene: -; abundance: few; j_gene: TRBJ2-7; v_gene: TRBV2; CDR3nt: TGTGCCAGCAGTAGGCCTAGTGCCTACGAGCAGTACTTC; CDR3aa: CASSRPSAYEQYF
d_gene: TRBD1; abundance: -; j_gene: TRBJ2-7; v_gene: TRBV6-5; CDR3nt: TGTGCCAGCAGTCGGGACAGGGTCTACGAGCAGTACTTC; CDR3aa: CASSRDRVYEQYF
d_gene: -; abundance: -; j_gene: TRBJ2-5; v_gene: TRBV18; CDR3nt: TGTGCCAGCTCATTCCCAGGTTCAGAGACCCAGTACTTC; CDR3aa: CASSFPGSETQYF
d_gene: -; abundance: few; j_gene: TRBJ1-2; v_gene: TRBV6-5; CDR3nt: TGTGCCAGCAGGGGATCAGGGCGTGCTAACTATGGCTACACCTTC; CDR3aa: CASRGSGRANYGYTF
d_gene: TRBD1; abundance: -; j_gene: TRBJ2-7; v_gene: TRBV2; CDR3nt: TGTGCCAGCAGGGGGACAGGCTACTCCTACGAGCAGTACTTC; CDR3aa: CASRGTGYSYEQYF
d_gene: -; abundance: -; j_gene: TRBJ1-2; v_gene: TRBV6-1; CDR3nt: TGTGCCAGCAGTGAAGCGCTCCGGGTTGGCTACACCTTC; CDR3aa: CASSEALRVGYTF
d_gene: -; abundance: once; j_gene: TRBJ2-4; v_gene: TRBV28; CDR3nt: TGTGCCAGCAGTTTACCCTCGGCCAAAAACATTCAGTACTTC; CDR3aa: CASSLPSAKNIQYF
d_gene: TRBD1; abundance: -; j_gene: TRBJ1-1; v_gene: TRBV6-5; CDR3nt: TGTGCCACCCTCAGGACAGGGACCACTGAAGCTTTCTTT; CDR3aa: CATLRTGTTEAFF
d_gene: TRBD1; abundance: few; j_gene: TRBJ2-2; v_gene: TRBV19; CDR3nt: TGTGCCAGTAGTCTCTACCCCGGGACAGTGAACACCGGGGAGCTGTTTTTT; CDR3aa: CASSLYPGTVNTGELFF
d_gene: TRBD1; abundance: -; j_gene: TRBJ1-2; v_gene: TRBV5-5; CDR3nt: TGTGCCAGCAGCATTAGACCGGGACAGGGGTATGGCTACACCTTC; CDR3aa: CASSIRPGQGYGYTF